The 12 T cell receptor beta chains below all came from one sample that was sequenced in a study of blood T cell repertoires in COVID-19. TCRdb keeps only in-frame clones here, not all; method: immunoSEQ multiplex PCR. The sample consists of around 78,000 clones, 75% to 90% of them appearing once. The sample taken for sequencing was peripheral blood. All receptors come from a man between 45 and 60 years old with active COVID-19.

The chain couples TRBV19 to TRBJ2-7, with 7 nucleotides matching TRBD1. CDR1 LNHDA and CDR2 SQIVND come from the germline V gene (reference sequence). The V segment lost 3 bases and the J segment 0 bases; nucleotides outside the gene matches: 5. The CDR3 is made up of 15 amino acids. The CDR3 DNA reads TGTGCCAGTAGTATCGTCAGGGGGTCCTCCTACGAGCAGTACTTC. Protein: CASSIVRGSSYEQYF.

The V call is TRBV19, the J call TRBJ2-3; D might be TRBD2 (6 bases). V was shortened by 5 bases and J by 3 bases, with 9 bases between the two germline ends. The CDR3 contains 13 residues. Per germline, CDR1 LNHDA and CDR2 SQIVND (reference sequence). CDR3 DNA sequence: TGTGCCAGTAGTCCCCGGGAGACAGATACGCAGTATTTT. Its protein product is CASSPRETDTQYF.

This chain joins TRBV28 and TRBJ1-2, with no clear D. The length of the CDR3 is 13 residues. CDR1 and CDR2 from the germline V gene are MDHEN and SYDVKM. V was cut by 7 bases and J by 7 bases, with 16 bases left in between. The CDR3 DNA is TGTGCCAGCAACCCCGACCCGCGGAGTGGCTACACCTTC. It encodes CASNPDPRSGYTF.

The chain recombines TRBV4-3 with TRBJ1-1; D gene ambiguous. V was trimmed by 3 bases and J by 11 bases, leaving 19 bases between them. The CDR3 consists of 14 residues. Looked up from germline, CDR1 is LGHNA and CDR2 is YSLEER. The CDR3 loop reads CASSHLTNPLNAFF. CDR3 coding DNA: TGCGCCAGCAGCCACCTGACTAATCCACTCAATGCTTTCTTT.

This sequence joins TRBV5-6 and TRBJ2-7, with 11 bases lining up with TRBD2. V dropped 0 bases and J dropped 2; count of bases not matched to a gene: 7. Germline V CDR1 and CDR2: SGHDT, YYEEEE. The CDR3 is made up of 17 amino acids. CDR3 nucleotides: TGTGCCAGCAGCTTGGGAGCTGTAGCGGGAGGGCCCTACGAGCAGTACTTC. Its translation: CASSLGAVAGGPYEQYF.

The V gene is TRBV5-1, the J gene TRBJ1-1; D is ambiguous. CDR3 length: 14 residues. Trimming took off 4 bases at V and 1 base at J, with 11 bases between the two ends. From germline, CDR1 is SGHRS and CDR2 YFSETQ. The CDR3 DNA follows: TGCGCCAGCAGCGAGCTAGGCGGGAACACTGAAGCTTTCTTT. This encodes CASSELGGNTEAFF.

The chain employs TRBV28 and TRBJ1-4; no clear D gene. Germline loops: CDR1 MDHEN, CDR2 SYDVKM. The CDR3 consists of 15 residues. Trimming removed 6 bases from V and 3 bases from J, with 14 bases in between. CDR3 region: CASSPPPLPNEKLFF. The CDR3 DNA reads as TGTGCCAGCAGCCCCCCGCCCCTACCTAATGAAAAACTGTTTTTT.

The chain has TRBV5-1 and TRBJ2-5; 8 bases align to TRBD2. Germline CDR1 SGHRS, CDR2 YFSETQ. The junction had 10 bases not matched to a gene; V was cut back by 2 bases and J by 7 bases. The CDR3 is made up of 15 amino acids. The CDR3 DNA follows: TGCGCCAGCAGCTTTGGGACTAGGGACTTAGGGACCCAGTACTTC. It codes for CASSFGTRDLGTQYF.

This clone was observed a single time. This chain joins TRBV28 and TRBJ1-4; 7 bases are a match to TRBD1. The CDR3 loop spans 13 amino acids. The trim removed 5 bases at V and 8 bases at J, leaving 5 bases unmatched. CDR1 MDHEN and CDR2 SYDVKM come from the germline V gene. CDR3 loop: CASSQGESEKLFF. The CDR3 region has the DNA TGTGCCAGCAGTCAGGGGGAGTCGGAAAAACTGTTTTTT.

CDR3 DNA: TGTGCCAGCAGCCCGGAGGGCAGCTTTAATGAAAAACTGTTTTTT. It encodes CASSPEGSFNEKLFF. The chain employs TRBV3-1 (or the pseudogene TRBV3-2) and TRBJ1-4, with unresolved D. V lost 4 bases and J 4 bases, leaving 13 bases between the germline ends. The germline gives CDR1 LGHDT, CDR2 YNNKEL (reference sequence). The CDR3 totals 15 residues.

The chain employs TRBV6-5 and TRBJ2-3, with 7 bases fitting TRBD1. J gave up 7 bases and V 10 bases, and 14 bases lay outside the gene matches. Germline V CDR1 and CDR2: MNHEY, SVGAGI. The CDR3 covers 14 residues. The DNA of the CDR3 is TGTGCCACCAAACAGGGGAACCATGGGAATACGCAGTATTTT. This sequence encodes CATKQGNHGNTQYF.

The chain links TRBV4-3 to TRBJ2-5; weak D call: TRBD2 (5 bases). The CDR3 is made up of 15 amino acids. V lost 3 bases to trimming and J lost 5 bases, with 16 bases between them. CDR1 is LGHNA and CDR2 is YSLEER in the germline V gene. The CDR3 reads CASSQELTGEETQYF. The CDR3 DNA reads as TGCGCCAGCAGCCAGGAGTTAACTGGGGAGGAGACCCAGTACTTC.